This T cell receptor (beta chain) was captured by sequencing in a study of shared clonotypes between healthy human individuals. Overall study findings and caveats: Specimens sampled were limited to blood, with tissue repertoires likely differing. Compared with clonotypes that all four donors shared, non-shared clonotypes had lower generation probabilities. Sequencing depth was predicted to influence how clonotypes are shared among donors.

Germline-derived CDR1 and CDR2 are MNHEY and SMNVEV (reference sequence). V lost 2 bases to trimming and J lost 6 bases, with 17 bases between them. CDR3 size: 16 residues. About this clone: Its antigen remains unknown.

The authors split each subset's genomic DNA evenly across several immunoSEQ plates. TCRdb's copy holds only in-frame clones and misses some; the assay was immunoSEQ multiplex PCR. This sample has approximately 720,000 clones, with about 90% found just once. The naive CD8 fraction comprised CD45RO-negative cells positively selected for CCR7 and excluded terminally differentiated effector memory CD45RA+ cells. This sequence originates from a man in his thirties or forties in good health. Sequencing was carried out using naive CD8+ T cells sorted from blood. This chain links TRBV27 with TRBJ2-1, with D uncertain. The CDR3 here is CASSLGLVWSVNEQFF. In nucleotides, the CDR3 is TGTGCCAGCAGTTTAGGTCTCGTATGGAGCGTCAATGAGCAGTTCTTC.